This T cell receptor beta chain stems from a study of glioma-infiltrating T cells (dated by TCRdb to the mid-2010s). Regarding the research as a whole: Sequencing of TCR alpha- and beta-chain repertoires was performed on glioma tissue, on non-neoplastic brain tissue, and on matched peripheral blood mononuclear cells. To measure divergence between tissue and blood T-cell populations, each tissue-infiltrating repertoire was compared with the peripheral blood repertoire of the same patient. The paired cohort comprised three low-grade glioma patients, roughly 8 primary glioblastoma patients and three non-glioma patients contributing non-neoplastic brain tissue.

The investigation overall reported the following: VJ-independent divergence between tissue and blood was below expectation in non-neoplastic patients but above expectation in all gliomas, especially low-grade gliomas. Very few CDR3 sequences were found to be shared between tissue and blood, and this scarcity was attributed to high CDR3 diversity and limited sampling. Group comparisons were based on small numbers of patients: three non-neoplastic, three low-grade glioma and about eight glioblastoma patients.

By how much of the sample it makes up, this clonotype is medium-sized (0.01 to 0.1%). This clone's antigen is unknown. Base qualities are not recorded, but no much larger clone differs from it by a single base. TCR alpha and beta CDR3 regions were amplified with the iRepertoire nested amplicon-rescue multiplex PCR (arm-PCR) platform from RNA. The input for one-step reverse transcription and amplification was about 95-450 ng of tissue mRNA or PBMC total RNA. Following bead purification, Illumina adapters were added by a secondary multiplex PCR, and the libraries were gel-purified between 200 and 400 bp. Internal 6-nucleotide barcodes were carried by the libraries and were used for demultiplexing. Libraries were sequenced on an Illumina MiSeq with 2x220 or 2x250 nucleotide paired-end reads. The source study handled its data this way. Paired reads were merged using FLASH 1.2.11 and aligned with BWA-MEM to the GRCh37 human genome, and TRA and TRB reads were then extracted. V and J assignment used an IMGT-derived reference of cassette sequences and CDR3 motifs that included pseudogenes. Reads were translated in three frames, and productive CDR3s were defined by a C…FGXG motif without stop codons. A clonotype was defined as a unique combination of a V-J cassette pair and a CDR3 amino acid sequence. Reads were filtered by Hamming distance, thresholded by each sample's sequence error rate in mapped regions. The public reads were run again by TCRdb, first through fastp at Q25 and then through MiXCR, and only productive beta chains were kept. Rows merge per CDR3 protein into single entries with the most common DNA and genes. TCRdb's processing, not the authors' own work, is the source of the V and J calls. The sample contains tens of thousands of distinct CDR3 sequences, approximately 40% of them found a single time. In total, the top ten clones hold more than 30% of the sample.

V lost 5 bases and J lost 1 base; the stretch between them is 2 bases long. CDR1 MNHEY and CDR2 SMNVEV are derived from the germline V gene (reference sequence). The CDR3 runs 11 residues from the cysteine to the phenylalanine. Only the CDR3 part of the read is kept: 33 bases, read in frame from the first base. The sequence was obtained from a human donor with low-grade glioma or glioblastoma, undergoing nonglioma brain surgery, or in good health (not recorded which). The sample comprised glioma tissue, nonneoplastic brain tissue, or PBMCs (not recorded which). The chain is made from TRBV27 and TRBJ1-1, with the D gene not confidently named. The DNA is TGTGCCAGCAGTGGGAACACTGAAGCTTTCTTT. This is translated as CASSGNTEAFF.